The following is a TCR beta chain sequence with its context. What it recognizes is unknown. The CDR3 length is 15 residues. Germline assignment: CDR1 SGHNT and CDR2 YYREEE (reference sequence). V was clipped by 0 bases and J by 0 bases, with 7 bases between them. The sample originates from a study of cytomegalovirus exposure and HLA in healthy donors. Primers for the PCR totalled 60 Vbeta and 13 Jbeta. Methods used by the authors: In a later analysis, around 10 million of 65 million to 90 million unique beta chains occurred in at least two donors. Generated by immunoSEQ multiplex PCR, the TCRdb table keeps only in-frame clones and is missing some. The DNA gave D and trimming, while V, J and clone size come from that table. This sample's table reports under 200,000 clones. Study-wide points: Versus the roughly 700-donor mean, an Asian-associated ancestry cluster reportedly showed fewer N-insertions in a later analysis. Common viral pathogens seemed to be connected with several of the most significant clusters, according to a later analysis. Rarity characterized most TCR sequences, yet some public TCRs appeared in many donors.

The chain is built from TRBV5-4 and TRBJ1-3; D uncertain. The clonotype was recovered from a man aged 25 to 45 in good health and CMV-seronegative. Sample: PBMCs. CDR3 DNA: TGTGCCAGCAGCTTGGATCTGTTCTCTGGAAACACCATATATTTT. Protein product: CASSLDLFSGNTIYF.